These 30 T cell receptor beta chains came from one sample sequenced in a study of blood T cell repertoires in COVID-19. Sequencing used immunoSEQ multiplex PCR; TCRdb keeps in-frame clones, though not all of them. Of 450,000 or so clones in the sample, about 89% were seen once. The sample taken for sequencing was peripheral blood. The origin of the receptors is a woman between 40 and 55 years old with COVID-19, enrolled during active disease.

The gene calls are TRBV11-3 and TRBJ1-5, with D possibly matching TRBD1 (5 bases). The CDR3 spans 20 residues. Trimming removed 5 bases from V and 6 bases from J, with 32 bases in between. Per the germline V gene, CDR1 is SGHNT and CDR2 is YENEEA. CDR3 residues: CASSPRGSRPLPQWTQPQHF. The CDR3 DNA reads as TGTGCCAGCAGCCCCCGGGGGAGCAGGCCCCTTCCGCAATGGACTCAGCCCCAGCATTTT.

The CDR3 region has the DNA TGCGCCAGCAGCCTAGGGGTTTTTTATAATTCACCCCTCCACTTT. Its translation is CASSLGVFYNSPLHF. This sequence joins TRBV4-1 and TRBJ1-6; weak D call: TRBD1 (5 bases). V dropped 4 bases and J dropped 4 bases, with 11 bases sitting between them. Per the germline V gene, CDR1 is MGHRA and CDR2 is YSYEKL. The CDR3 loop spans 15 amino acids.

The chain uses TRBV5-6 and TRBJ1-1, with a tentative D call TRBD1 (6 bases). The V and J ends lost 3 bases and 0 bases respectively, with 15 bases between them. This CDR3 has 16 residues. Germline CDR1 SGHDT, CDR2 YYEEEE. CDR3 protein: CASSSLDRGMNTEAFF. CDR3 DNA sequence: TGTGCCAGCAGCTCGCTAGATAGGGGGATGAACACTGAAGCTTTCTTT.

The rearrangement uses TRBV5-1 and TRBJ2-5; TRBD2 matches 10 bases. The CDR3 covers 15 residues. The ends lost 4 bases at V and 3 bases at J; junction bases unmatched: 6. Germline CDR1 is SGHRS and CDR2 is YFSETQ. The CDR3 here is CASSRAGTSEETQYF. The CDR3 nucleotides read TGCGCCAGCAGCCGCGCCGGGACTAGCGAAGAGACCCAGTACTTC.

This rearrangement joins TRBV12-5 to TRBJ2-3, with 8 bases that match TRBD2. CDR1 and CDR2 from the germline V gene are LGHNT and FRNRAP. Trimming removed 1 base from V and 2 bases from J; junction bases left unmatched: 2. The CDR3 has 15 amino acids. This CDR3 reads CASGLAGGYTDTQYF. CDR3 in DNA: TGTGCTAGTGGTTTGGCGGGGGGGTACACAGATACGCAGTATTTT.

The genes are TRBV9 and TRBJ2-7; TRBD1 aligns across 9 bases. This CDR3 region has 15 residues. Trimming removed 4 bases from V and 2 bases from J; junction bases left unmatched: 7. Germline CDR1 is SGDLS and CDR2 is YYNGEE. The CDR3 region has the DNA TGTGCCAGCAGCCTTTACCGGGACAGGGCCTACGAGCAGTACTTC. It encodes CASSLYRDRAYEQYF.

J is TRBJ1-2 and V is TRBV7-3; D gene unclear. Trimming pared 8 bases from V and 2 bases from J, leaving 12 bases between. Germline values: CDR1 SGHTA, CDR2 FQGTGA. The length of the CDR3 is 13 residues. The DNA for the CDR3 is TGTGCCAGCGCCTGGGAGCCGAACTATGGCTACACCTTC. Encoded protein: CASAWEPNYGYTF.

V and J are TRBV10-3 and TRBJ1-4, with a tentative D call TRBD1 (5 bases). Germline V gives CDR1 ENHRY, CDR2 SYGVKD. CDR3 length: 14 amino acids. Trimming took off 2 bases at V and 8 bases at J, with 12 bases between the two ends. For the CDR3, the DNA is TGTGCCATCAGTGAGCTGTCGCAGGGCGAAAAACTGTTTTTT. Translation gives CAISELSQGEKLFF.

V gene TRBV6-2 or TRBV6-3 combines with J gene TRBJ1-6, with TRBD1 matching over 8 bases. The junction had 8 bases not matched to a gene; V was cut back by 6 bases and J by 7 bases. Germline CDR1 is MNHEY and CDR2 is SVGEGT. The CDR3 totals 15 residues. CDR3 nucleotide sequence: TGTGCCAGCAGCCGAAACAGGGGGATGAATTCACCCCTCCACTTT. Its translation: CASSRNRGMNSPLHF.

The chain couples TRBV5-1 to TRBJ1-1, with unresolved D. V was cut by 5 bases and J by 4 bases, with 12 bases left in between. The CDR3 has 13 amino acids. Germline V gene data show CDR1 as SGHRS and CDR2 as YFSETQ. CDR3 protein: CASREAVGTEAFF. CDR3 DNA: TGCGCCAGCAGAGAGGCAGTGGGCACTGAAGCTTTCTTT. The full variable domain, its missing parts supplied by reference TRBV5-1 and TRBJ1-1, is KAGVTQTPRYLIKTRGQQVTLSCSPISGHRSVSWYQQTPGQGLQFLFEYFSETQRNKGNFPGRFSGRQFSNSRSEMNVSTLELGDSALYLCASREAVGTEAFFGQGTRLTVV.

CDR3 nucleotides: TGTGCCAGCAGCCTCTCCCCCAGTGAAAAACTGTTTTTT. It is translated as CASSLSPSEKLFF. V gene TRBV7-9 combines with J gene TRBJ1-4; D gene uncertain. V lost 5 bases, J lost 7 bases, and 11 bases lay in between. The CDR3 runs to 13 residues. Germline CDR1 and CDR2: SEHNR and FQNEAQ (reference sequence).

V and J are TRBV7-3 and TRBJ2-2; 11 bases map to TRBD2. Trimming removed 5 bases from V and 3 bases from J; junction bases left unmatched: 8. Germline CDR1 and CDR2: SGHTA and FQGTGA. This CDR3 is built from 17 residues. DNA of the CDR3: TGTGCCAGCAGCCCGATAGCGGGAGGGTTTGACACCGGGGAGCTGTTTTTT. Protein sequence: CASSPIAGGFDTGELFF.

This chain uses TRBV10-1 with TRBJ2-1, with 11 positions matching TRBD1. CDR3 length equals 15 residues. V shed 3 bases, J shed 7 bases, and the junction held 5 bases outside the gene matches. Germline lookup yields CDR1 WNHNN and CDR2 SYGVQD (reference sequence). CDR3 bases: TGCGCCAGCAGTGAAGTTGGGGACAGGGGGAATGAGCAGTTCTTC. It codes for CASSEVGDRGNEQFF.

The chain employs TRBV13 and TRBJ2-2; 8 positions agree with TRBD1. The CDR3 length is 16 residues. Germline lookup yields CDR1 PRHDT and CDR2 FYEKMQ (reference sequence). Trimming removed 3 bases from V and 5 bases from J; junction bases left unmatched: 8. Here the CDR3 DNA reads TGTGCCAGCAGCTTTGTTTTGTGGACAGGGACCGGGGAGCTGTTTTTT. This codes for CASSFVLWTGTGELFF.

The chain links TRBV10-2 to TRBJ2-7; no reliable D call. Germline loops: CDR1 WSHSY, CDR2 SAAADI. The CDR3 loop spans 10 amino acids. V gave up 5 bases and J gave up 5 bases, with 4 bases separating them. The CDR3 DNA reads as TGCGCCAGCAGTCTAGACGAGCAGTACTTC. This gives the protein CASSLDEQYF.

The chain is built from TRBV27 and TRBJ1-2, with D unclear. Germline loops: CDR1 MNHEY, CDR2 SMNVEV (reference sequence). The V end was cut by 9 bases, the J end by 8 bases, with 16 bases between. The CDR3 length is 12 residues. The DNA for the CDR3 is TGTGCCAGTCGAGACGGAGCGAGGGGCTACACCTTC. As protein: CASRDGARGYTF.

This chain joins TRBV7-2 and TRBJ2-1; 10 bases fit TRBD1. Trimming cost V 5 bases and J 6 bases; bases outside gene matches: 4. Germline V gives CDR1 SGHTA, CDR2 FQGNSA. The CDR3 loop spans 14 amino acids. CDR3 coding DNA: TGTGCCAGCAGCACCGGGACAGGGGTCAATGAGCAGTTCTTC. This gives the protein CASSTGTGVNEQFF.

CDR3 sequence reads: CASSAGRGYYGYTF. The CDR3 DNA sequence: TGTGCCAGCTCCGCAGGCAGGGGGTACTATGGCTACACCTTC. J is TRBJ1-2 and V is TRBV18; 7 bases fit TRBD1. Germline V gene data show CDR1 as KGHSH and CDR2 as LQKENI. Trimming took 6 bases from V and 3 from J; bases not matched to a gene: 7. The CDR3 loop spans 14 amino acids.

This clone was found once. The rearrangement joins TRBV5-4 to TRBJ2-1; D perhaps matches TRBD1 (6 bases). Per germline, CDR1 SGHNT and CDR2 YYREEE (reference sequence). The CDR3 spans 16 residues. With 1 base removed from V and 2 bases from J, the gap between germline ends came to 13 bases. CDR3: CASSLPIGTTYNEQFF. CDR3 DNA sequence: TGTGCCAGCAGCTTGCCCATCGGGACAACCTACAATGAGCAGTTCTTC.

V and J are TRBV7-8 and TRBJ1-5; 9 nucleotides match TRBD1. This CDR3 contains 15 residues. Germline V gene data show CDR1 as SGHVS and CDR2 as FQNEAQ. V shed 5 bases, J shed 7 bases, and the junction held 9 bases outside the gene matches. The CDR3 here is CASSPGTGREQPQHF. CDR3 bases: TGTGCCAGCAGCCCCGGGACAGGGAGAGAGCAGCCCCAGCATTTT.

The chain uses TRBV7-9 and TRBJ2-1; the match to TRBD2 covers 10 bases. This CDR3 spans 16 amino acids. Per the germline V gene, CDR1 is SEHNR and CDR2 is FQNEAQ (reference sequence). J gave up 7 bases and V 1 base, and 7 bases lay outside the gene matches. CDR3 sequence reads: CASSLVASGSGNEQFF. The CDR3 region has the DNA TGTGCCAGCAGCTTAGTGGCTAGCGGGAGCGGAAATGAGCAGTTCTTC.

The chain recombines TRBV5-1 with TRBJ2-7; 13 nucleotides line up with TRBD2. The CDR3 consists of 15 residues. V gave up 4 bases and J gave up 2 bases; unmatched junction bases: 3. Germline V gene data show CDR1 as SGHRS and CDR2 as YFSETQ. CDR3 nucleotide sequence: TGCGCCAGCAGCGCAACTAGCGGGAGGGCCTACGAGCAGTACTTC. Translation: CASSATSGRAYEQYF. Filled out from reference TRBV5-1 and TRBJ2-7, the complete variable domain reads KAGVTQTPRYLIKTRGQQVTLSCSPISGHRSVSWYQQTPGQGLQFLFEYFSETQRNKGNFPGRFSGRQFSNSRSEMNVSTLELGDSALYLCASSATSGRAYEQYFGPGTRLTVT.

V gene TRBV28 combines with J gene TRBJ1-2; 7 positions agree with TRBD1. This CDR3 is built from 15 residues. V trimming: 7 bases; J trimming: 8 bases; junction bases outside the gene matches: 16. Germline V lookup: CDR1 MDHEN, CDR2 SYDVKM. CDR3 protein: CASNPGVGTAGGYTF. The CDR3 DNA reads as TGTGCCAGCAACCCAGGGGTAGGGACAGCAGGAGGCTACACCTTC.

V and J are TRBV30 and TRBJ1-2; the D gene is possibly TRBD1 (5 bases). V lost 7 bases, J lost 4 bases, and 19 bases lay in between. This CDR3 contains 14 residues. Germline CDR1 is GTSNPN and CDR2 is SVGIG (reference sequence). CDR3 loop: CAFAKGQVIYGYTF. The DNA of the CDR3 is TGTGCCTTCGCTAAGGGGCAAGTTATCTATGGCTACACCTTC.

V gene TRBV4-3 combines with J gene TRBJ1-1; D is ambiguous. Germline V gives CDR1 LGHNA, CDR2 YSLEER. The CDR3 runs 16 residues. V gave up 6 bases and J gave up 3 bases, with 20 bases separating them. This CDR3 reads CASSPSPGGEYTEAFF. The CDR3 DNA reads TGCGCCAGCAGTCCGTCCCCCGGTGGGGAGTACACTGAAGCTTTCTTT.

The chain links TRBV10-3 to TRBJ2-2, with D maybe TRBD1 (5 bases). V lost 2 bases and J lost 7, with 14 bases in between. The CDR3 has 15 amino acids. CDR1 ENHRY and CDR2 SYGVKD come from the germline V gene. The chain's CDR3 is CAISEPTGANGELFF. For the CDR3, the DNA is TGTGCCATCAGTGAGCCCACAGGAGCTAACGGGGAGCTGTTTTTT.

J is TRBJ2-1 and V is TRBV20-1; TRBD2 might be the D (5 bases). The V end was cut by 3 bases, the J end by 6 bases, with 15 bases between. Germline V gives CDR1 DFQATT, CDR2 SNEGSKA (reference sequence). This CDR3 region has 14 residues. The CDR3 sequence: CSASFGGPSNEQFF. The CDR3 DNA reads as TGCAGTGCTAGTTTTGGAGGACCAAGCAATGAGCAGTTCTTC.

CDR3 bases: TGCGCCAGCAGCTTCTTCGAGCGGTCCTACGAGCAGTACTTC. It encodes CASSFFERSYEQYF. The J gene is TRBJ2-7, the V gene TRBV5-1; weak D call: TRBD2 (5 bases). Germline V gene sequence: CDR1 SGHRS, CDR2 YFSETQ. The CDR3 runs 14 residues. Between the trimmed V and J ends, which lost 2 bases and 1 base, there was a span of 10 bases.

This clone was seen more than once but under ten times. V and J are TRBV5-4 and TRBJ2-3; unclear D gene. The V gene's germline CDR1 is SGHNT and CDR2 YYREEE (reference sequence). The length of the CDR3 is 16 residues. The V gene lost 4 bases and the J gene lost 0 bases, with 15 bases spanning the gap. CDR3 region: CASSAATKSSTDTQYF. For the CDR3, the DNA is TGTGCCAGCAGCGCAGCGACCAAATCTAGCACAGATACGCAGTATTTT.

This clone was observed a handful of times. The V and J genes are TRBV19 and TRBJ1-2; 10 positions agree with TRBD1. The CDR3 loop spans 12 amino acids. After removal of 7 bases from V and 8 bases from J, the junction contained 4 bases not matched to a gene. CDR1 LNHDA and CDR2 SQIVND come from the germline V gene (reference sequence). This CDR3 is CASTDRGRGYTF. The CDR3 DNA is TGTGCCAGTACTGACAGGGGGCGAGGCTACACCTTC.